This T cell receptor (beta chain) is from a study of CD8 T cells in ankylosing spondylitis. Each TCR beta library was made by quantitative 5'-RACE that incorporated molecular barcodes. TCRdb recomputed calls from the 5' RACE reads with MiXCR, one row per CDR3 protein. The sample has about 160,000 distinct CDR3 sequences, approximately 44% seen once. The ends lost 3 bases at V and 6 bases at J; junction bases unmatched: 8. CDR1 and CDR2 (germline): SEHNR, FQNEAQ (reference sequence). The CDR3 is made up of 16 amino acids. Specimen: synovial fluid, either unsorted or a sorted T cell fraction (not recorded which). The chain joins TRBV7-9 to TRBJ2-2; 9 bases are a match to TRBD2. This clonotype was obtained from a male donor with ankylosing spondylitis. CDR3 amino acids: CASSFNSLAGPGELFF. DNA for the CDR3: TGTGCCAGCAGCTTCAACTCACTAGCGGGTCCCGGGGAGCTGTTTTTT.